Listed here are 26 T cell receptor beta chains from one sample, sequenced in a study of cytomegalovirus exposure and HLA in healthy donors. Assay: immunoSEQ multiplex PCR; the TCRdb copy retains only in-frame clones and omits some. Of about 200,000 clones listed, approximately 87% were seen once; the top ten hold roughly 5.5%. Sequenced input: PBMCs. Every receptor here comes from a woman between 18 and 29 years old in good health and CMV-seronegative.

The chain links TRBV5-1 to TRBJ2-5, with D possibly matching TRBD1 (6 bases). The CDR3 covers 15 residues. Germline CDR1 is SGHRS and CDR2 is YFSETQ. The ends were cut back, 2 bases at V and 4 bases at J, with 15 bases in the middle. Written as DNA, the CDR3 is TGCGCCAGCAGCTTAGGACAGAGAGAAGGAGAGACCCAGTACTTC. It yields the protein CASSLGQREGETQYF.

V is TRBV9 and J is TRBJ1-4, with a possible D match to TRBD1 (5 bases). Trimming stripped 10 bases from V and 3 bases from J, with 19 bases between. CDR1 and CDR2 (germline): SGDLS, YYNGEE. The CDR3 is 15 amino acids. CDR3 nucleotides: TGTGCCTCCGGGGGATATGCGGAAGCTAATGAAAAACTGTTTTTT. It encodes CASGGYAEANEKLFF.

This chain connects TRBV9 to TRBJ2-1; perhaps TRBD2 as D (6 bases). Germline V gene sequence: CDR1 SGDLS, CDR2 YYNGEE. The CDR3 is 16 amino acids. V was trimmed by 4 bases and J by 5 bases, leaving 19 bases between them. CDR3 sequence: CASSPEWDLQNNEQFF. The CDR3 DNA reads TGTGCCAGCAGCCCGGAGTGGGACTTGCAAAACAATGAGCAGTTCTTC.

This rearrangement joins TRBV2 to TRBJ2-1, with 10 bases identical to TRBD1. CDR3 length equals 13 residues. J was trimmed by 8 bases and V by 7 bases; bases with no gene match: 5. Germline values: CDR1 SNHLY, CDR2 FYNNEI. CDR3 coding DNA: TGTGCCAGCAAGCGACAGGGGGCCGATGAGCAGTTCTTC. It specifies CASKRQGADEQFF.

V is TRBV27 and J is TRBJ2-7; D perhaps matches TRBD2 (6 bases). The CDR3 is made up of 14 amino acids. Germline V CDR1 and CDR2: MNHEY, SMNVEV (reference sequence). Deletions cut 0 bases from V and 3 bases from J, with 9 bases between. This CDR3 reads CASSLSFSGYEQYF. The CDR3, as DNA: TGTGCCAGCAGTTTATCGTTTAGCGGCTACGAGCAGTACTTC.

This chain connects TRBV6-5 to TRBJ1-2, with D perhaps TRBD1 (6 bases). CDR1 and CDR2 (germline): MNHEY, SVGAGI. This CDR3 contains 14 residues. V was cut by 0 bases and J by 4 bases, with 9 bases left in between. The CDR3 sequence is CASSYSGGSYGYTF. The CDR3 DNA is TGTGCCAGCAGTTACTCTGGGGGCAGCTATGGCTACACCTTC.

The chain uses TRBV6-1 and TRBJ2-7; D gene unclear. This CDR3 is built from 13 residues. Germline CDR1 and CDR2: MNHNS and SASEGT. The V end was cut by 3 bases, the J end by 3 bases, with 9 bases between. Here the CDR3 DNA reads TGTGCCAGCAGTGACCAGCCTTACTACGAGCAGTACTTC. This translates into CASSDQPYYEQYF.

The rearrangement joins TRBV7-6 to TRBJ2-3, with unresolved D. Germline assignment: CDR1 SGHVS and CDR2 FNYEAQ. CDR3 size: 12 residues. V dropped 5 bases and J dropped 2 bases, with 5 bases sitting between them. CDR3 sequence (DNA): TGTGCCAGCAGCGACCTCACAGATACGCAGTATTTT. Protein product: CASSDLTDTQYF.

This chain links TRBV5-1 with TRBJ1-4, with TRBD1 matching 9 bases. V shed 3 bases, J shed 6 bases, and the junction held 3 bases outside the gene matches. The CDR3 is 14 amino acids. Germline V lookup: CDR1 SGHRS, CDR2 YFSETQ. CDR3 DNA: TGCGCCAGCAGCTGGGGGGACAGGGATGAAAAACTGTTTTTT. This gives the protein CASSWGDRDEKLFF.

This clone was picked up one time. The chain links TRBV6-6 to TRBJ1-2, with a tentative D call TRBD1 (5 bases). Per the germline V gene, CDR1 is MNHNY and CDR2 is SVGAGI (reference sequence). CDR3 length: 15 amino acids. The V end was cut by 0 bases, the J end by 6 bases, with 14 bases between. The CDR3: CASSYSKGAPHGYTF. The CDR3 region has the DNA TGTGCCAGCAGTTACTCGAAAGGGGCGCCCCATGGCTACACCTTC.

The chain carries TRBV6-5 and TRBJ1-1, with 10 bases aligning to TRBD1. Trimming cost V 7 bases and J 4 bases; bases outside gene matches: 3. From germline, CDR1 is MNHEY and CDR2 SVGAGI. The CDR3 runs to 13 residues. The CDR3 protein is CASTRTGGTEAFF. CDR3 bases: TGTGCCAGCACCCGGACAGGGGGCACTGAAGCTTTCTTT.

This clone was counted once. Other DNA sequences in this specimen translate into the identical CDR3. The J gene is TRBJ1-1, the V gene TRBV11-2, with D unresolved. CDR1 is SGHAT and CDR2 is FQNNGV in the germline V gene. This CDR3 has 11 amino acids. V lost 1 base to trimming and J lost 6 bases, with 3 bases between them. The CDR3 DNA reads TGTGCCAGCAGCTTAGGGCCTGAAGCTTTCTTT. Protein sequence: CASSLGPEAFF.

As DNA, the CDR3 is TGTGCCAGCAGTGGACAGCCGAACACTGAAGCTTTCTTT. Translated: CASSGQPNTEAFF. The chain couples TRBV2 to TRBJ1-1, with a weak D call TRBD1 (5 bases). V was shortened by 4 bases and J by 1 base, with 7 bases between the two germline ends. CDR1 and CDR2 (germline): SNHLY, FYNNEI. This CDR3 is 13 amino acids long. Based on the CDR3 plus reference TRBV2 and TRBJ1-1, the full variable domain is EPEVTQTPSHQVTQMGQEVILRCVPISNHLYFYWYRQILGQKVEFLVSFYNNEISEKSEIFDDQFSVERPDGSNFTLKIRSTKLEDSAMYFCASSGQPNTEAFFGQGTRLTVV.

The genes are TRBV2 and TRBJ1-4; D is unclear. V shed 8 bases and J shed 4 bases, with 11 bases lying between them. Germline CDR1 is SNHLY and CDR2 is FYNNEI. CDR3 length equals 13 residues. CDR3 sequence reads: CASSPAVNEKLFF. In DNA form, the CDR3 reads TGTGCCAGCTCCCCGGCGGTTAATGAAAAACTGTTTTTT.

The CDR3 nucleotides read TGTGCCAGCAGCTGGGGGAGCCGGGACCGGACCTACAATGAGCAGTTCTTC. Amino acids: CASSWGSRDRTYNEQFF. The chain has TRBV7-6 and TRBJ2-1, with D possibly called TRBD1 or TRBD2 (5 bases each). The length of the CDR3 is 17 residues. Germline values: CDR1 SGHVS, CDR2 FNYEAQ. V was shortened by 4 bases and J by 2 bases, with 18 bases between the two germline ends.

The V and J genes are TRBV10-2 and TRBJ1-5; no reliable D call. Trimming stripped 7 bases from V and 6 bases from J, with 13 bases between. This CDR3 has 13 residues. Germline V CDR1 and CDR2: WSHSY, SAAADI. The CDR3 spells CASTPQMGQPQHF. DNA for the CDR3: TGCGCCAGCACGCCACAGATGGGTCAGCCCCAGCATTTT.

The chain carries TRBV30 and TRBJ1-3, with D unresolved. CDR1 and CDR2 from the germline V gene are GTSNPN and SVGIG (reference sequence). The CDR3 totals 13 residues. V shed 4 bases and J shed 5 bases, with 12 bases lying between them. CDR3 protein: CAWKAGRRNTIYF. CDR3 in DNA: TGTGCCTGGAAGGCGGGGAGGCGAAACACCATATATTTT.

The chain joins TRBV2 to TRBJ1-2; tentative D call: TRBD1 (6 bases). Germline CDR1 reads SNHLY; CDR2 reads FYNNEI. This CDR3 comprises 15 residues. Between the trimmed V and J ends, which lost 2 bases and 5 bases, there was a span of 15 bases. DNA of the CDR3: TGTGCCAGCAGTGAAAGGGGGGAAGGAGTGTATGGCTACACCTTC. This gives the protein CASSERGEGVYGYTF. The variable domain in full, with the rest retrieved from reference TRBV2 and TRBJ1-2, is EPEVTQTPSHQVTQMGQEVILRCVPISNHLYFYWYRQILGQKVEFLVSFYNNEISEKSEIFDDQFSVERPDGSNFTLKIRSTKLEDSAMYFCASSERGEGVYGYTFGSGTRLTVV.

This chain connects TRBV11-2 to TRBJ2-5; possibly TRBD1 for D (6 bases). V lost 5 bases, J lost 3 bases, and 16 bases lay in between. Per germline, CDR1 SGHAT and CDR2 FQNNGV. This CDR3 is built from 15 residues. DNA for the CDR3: TGTGCCAGCAGCCTGGCTGGGACAAGTAAAGAGACCCAGTACTTC. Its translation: CASSLAGTSKETQYF.

The CDR3, as DNA: TGTGCCAGCAGAATGGACAGGGGGCTTGGTGAGCAGTTCTTC. It encodes CASRMDRGLGEQFF. The chain combines TRBV27 with TRBJ2-1; TRBD1 aligns across 11 bases. Per the germline V gene, CDR1 is MNHEY and CDR2 is SMNVEV (reference sequence). V was pared by 6 bases and J by 9 bases, with 7 bases of the junction left unmatched. The CDR3 totals 14 residues.

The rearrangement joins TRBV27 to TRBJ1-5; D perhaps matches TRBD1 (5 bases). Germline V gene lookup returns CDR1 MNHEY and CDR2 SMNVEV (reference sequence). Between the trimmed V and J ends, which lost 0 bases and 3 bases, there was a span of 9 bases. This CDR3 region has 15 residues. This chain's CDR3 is CASSLSWGDNQPQHF. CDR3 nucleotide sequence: TGTGCCAGCAGTTTATCGTGGGGGGACAATCAGCCCCAGCATTTT.

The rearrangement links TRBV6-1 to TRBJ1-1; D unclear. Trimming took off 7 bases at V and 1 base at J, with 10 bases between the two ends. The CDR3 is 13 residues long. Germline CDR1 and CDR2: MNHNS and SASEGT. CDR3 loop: CASTLFGNTEAFF. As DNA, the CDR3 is TGTGCCAGCACCCTCTTTGGGAACACTGAAGCTTTCTTT.

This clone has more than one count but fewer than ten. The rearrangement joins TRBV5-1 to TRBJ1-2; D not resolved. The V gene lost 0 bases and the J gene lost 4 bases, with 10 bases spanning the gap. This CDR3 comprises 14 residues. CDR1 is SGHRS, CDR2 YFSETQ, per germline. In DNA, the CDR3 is TGCGCCAGCAGCTTGGAAGGCCTTTTCTATGGCTACACCTTC. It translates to CASSLEGLFYGYTF.

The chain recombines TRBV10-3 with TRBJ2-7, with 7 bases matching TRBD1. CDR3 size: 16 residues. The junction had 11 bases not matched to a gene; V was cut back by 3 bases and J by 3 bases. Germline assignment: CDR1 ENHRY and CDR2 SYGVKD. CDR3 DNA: TGTGCCATCAGTGATAACAGGGGAGTAAAAATCTACGAGCAGTACTTC. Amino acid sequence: CAISDNRGVKIYEQYF.

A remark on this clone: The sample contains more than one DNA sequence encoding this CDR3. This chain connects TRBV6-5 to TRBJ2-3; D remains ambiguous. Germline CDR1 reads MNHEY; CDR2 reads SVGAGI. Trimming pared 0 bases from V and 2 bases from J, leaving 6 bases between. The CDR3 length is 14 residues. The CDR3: CASSYSWDTDTQYF. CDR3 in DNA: TGTGCCAGCAGTTACTCTTGGGACACAGATACGCAGTATTTT.

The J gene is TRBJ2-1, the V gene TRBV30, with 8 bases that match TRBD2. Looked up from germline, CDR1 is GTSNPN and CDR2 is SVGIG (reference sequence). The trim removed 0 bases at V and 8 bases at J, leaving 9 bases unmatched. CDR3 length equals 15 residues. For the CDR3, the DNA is TGTGCCTGGAGTGTAGCCGGGGGGGGCGTGGATGAGCAGTTCTTC. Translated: CAWSVAGGGVDEQFF.